This record looks at one T cell receptor (beta chain) sequence and its context. The sample comes from a study of human CD8 memory T cell subsets. Investigators built TCR beta libraries using UMI-labeled 5' RACE. TCRdb derives one entry per CDR3 protein from the 5' RACE reads, leaving out DNA. The sample shows thousands of distinct CDR3 sequences, and approximately 30% sits with its ten largest clones. The CDR3 covers 14 residues. Germline V lookup: CDR1 KGHSH, CDR2 LQKENI. V usage is TRBV18 and J usage is TRBJ1-2; checking the TCRdb D call of TRBD1 is not possible without DNA. This sequence originates from a human donor in good health. The source material was CD8+ T cells from PBMCs. The CDR3: CASSPPQGLYGYTF.